A single sample is the source of the 29 T cell receptor beta chains below, sequenced in a study of identical twins. TCRdb re-derived calls from the 5' RACE reads in MiXCR, one entry per CDR3 protein. The sample lists 420,000 or so distinct CDR3 sequences, under 20% seen once, with around 12% in the top ten. Sequencing was performed on naive T cells sorted from blood. These receptors were collected from a man over 45 in good health.

The table lists this clonotype with a few counts. The chain joins TRBV4-1 to TRBJ2-3; a possible D gene is TRBD2 (5 bases). The CDR3 totals 16 residues. V shed 4 bases and J shed 4 bases, with 18 bases lying between them. Per the germline V gene, CDR1 is MGHRA and CDR2 is YSYEKL. CDR3 nucleotide sequence: TGCGCCAGCAGCCTCTCAGCGGCACTATCCGCAGATACGCAGTATTTT. Translating gives CASSLSAALSADTQYF.

This chain connects TRBV20-1 to TRBJ2-3; 8 bases line up with TRBD1. CDR3 length: 16 amino acids. CDR1 is DFQATT, CDR2 SNEGSKA, per germline (reference sequence). V trimming: 5 bases; J trimming: 3 bases; junction bases outside the gene matches: 13. As DNA, the CDR3 is TGCAGTGCTCCTACACGGACAGGGAGTGCTACAGATACGCAGTATTTT. Protein: CSAPTRTGSATDTQYF.

This clonotype has only a few counts. The chain is built from TRBV7-9 and TRBJ2-7; TRBD1 matches at 7 bases. The V gene's germline CDR1 is SEHNR and CDR2 FQNEAQ (reference sequence). The CDR3 covers 17 residues. With 4 bases clipped from V and 4 bases from J, the junction kept 16 bases outside the gene matches. The chain's CDR3 is CASSSPALGGLIYEQYF. In nucleotides, the CDR3 is TGTGCCAGCAGCTCGCCCGCCTTAGGGGGCCTTATATACGAGCAGTACTTC.

This clonotype was seen a few times. The CDR3 DNA sequence: TGTGCCAGCAGCTTGCTAGGTGGTGGGGAGCCCCAGCATTTT. Translated, it gives CASSLLGGGEPQHF. This chain uses TRBV5-5 with TRBJ1-5; D unresolved. CDR1 and CDR2 (germline): SGHKS, YYEKEE (reference sequence). There are 14 residues in the CDR3. Trimming stripped 1 base from V and 8 bases from J, with 13 bases between.

This chain links TRBV2 with TRBJ2-1; no clear D. The CDR3 has 15 residues. Germline V gene lookup returns CDR1 SNHLY and CDR2 FYNNEI. V lost 7 bases and J lost 2, with 15 bases in between. CDR3 amino acids: CASTFLSAAYNEQFF. The CDR3, as DNA: TGTGCCAGCACCTTTTTATCTGCCGCCTACAATGAGCAGTTCTTC. The full variable domain, rest sourced from reference TRBV2 and TRBJ2-1, is EPEVTQTPSHQVTQMGQEVILRCVPISNHLYFYWYRQILGQKVEFLVSFYNNEISEKSEIFDDQFSVERPDGSNFTLKIRSTKLEDSAMYFCASTFLSAAYNEQFFGPGTRLTVL.

This clonotype showed up just a few times. The V gene is TRBV12-3 or TRBV12-4, the J gene TRBJ2-3; 12 nucleotides match TRBD1. CDR3 length: 15 amino acids. Trimming cost V 6 bases and J 6 bases; bases outside gene matches: 7. This CDR3 is CASSRPGQGADTQYF. In DNA form, the CDR3 reads TGTGCCAGCAGCAGGCCGGGACAGGGGGCCGATACGCAGTATTTT.

The chain joins TRBV6-1 to TRBJ2-4, with 12 bases fitting TRBD2. The CDR3 extends over 18 amino acids. The V gene end was trimmed by 6 bases and the J gene end by 0 bases; junction bases not matched to a gene: 9. Germline V gene data show CDR1 as MNHNS and CDR2 as SASEGT. The CDR3 sequence: CASSLLAGGPLAKNIQYF. CDR3 DNA sequence: TGTGCCAGCAGCCTTCTAGCGGGAGGGCCCCTAGCCAAAAACATTCAGTACTTC.

Ten or more counts support this clonotype. The V call is TRBV3-1, the J call TRBJ2-5, with TRBD2 matching over 8 bases. This CDR3 comprises 14 residues. Unmatched junction bases numbered 3, after V lost 4 bases and J lost 2 bases. The germline CDR1 and CDR2 sequences are LGHDT and YNNKEL (reference sequence). The CDR3 coding sequence is TGTGCCAGCAGCCTGACGGGAGGGCAAGAGACCCAGTACTTC. Residues: CASSLTGGQETQYF.

This clonotype turned up a few times. The chain combines TRBV10-3 with TRBJ1-6; 7 bases agree with TRBD1. The CDR3 sequence is 15 residues long. Germline V gene sequence: CDR1 ENHRY, CDR2 SYGVKD. The ends lost 0 bases at V and 9 bases at J; junction bases unmatched: 5. In nucleotides, the CDR3 is TGTGCCATCAGTGAGTCGCGACAGGGAGCTTCACCCCTCCACTTT. It encodes CAISESRQGASPLHF.

This chain uses TRBV7-2 with TRBJ2-7, with 14 nucleotides matching TRBD2. The CDR3 is 15 residues long. Per the germline V gene, CDR1 is SGHTA and CDR2 is FQGNSA. Unmatched junction bases numbered 5, after V lost 5 bases and J lost 5 bases. The chain's CDR3 is CASSPAGLAGDEQYF. The CDR3 DNA follows: TGTGCCAGCAGCCCCGCGGGACTAGCGGGGGACGAGCAGTACTTC.

This clonotype was seen many times. The CDR3 DNA reads TGTGCCATCAGTGCACGAGAAAACGGGCAGTTCTTC. This gives the protein CAISARENGQFF. V usage is TRBV10-3 and J usage is TRBJ2-1; D remains ambiguous. CDR3 length: 12 residues. Trimming removed 4 bases from V and 12 bases from J, with 13 bases in between. Germline assignment: CDR1 ENHRY and CDR2 SYGVKD.

This clonotype has ten or more counts. The J gene is TRBJ2-1, the V gene TRBV29-1, with 7 bases lining up with TRBD1. The CDR3 has 13 residues. Germline CDR1 is SQVTM and CDR2 is ANQGSEA. J gave up 3 bases and V 7 bases, and 6 bases lay outside the gene matches. The CDR3 sequence: CSATGTVYNEQFF. CDR3 nucleotides: TGCAGCGCGACCGGGACAGTCTACAATGAGCAGTTCTTC.

This clonotype was detected a few times. This rearrangement joins TRBV7-2 to TRBJ2-7, with a tentative D call TRBD1 (7 bases). The CDR3 sequence is 13 residues long. Trimming removed 3 bases at V and 3 bases at J, with 9 bases between. Germline-derived CDR1 and CDR2 are SGHTA and FQGNSA. For the CDR3, the DNA is TGTGCCAGCAGCTTCAGGGGGGACTACGAGCAGTACTTC. Translating gives CASSFRGDYEQYF.

The chain recombines TRBV7-2 with TRBJ2-1; 8 bases are shared with TRBD1. V lost 0 bases, J lost 7 bases, and 11 bases stayed unmatched. The CDR3 covers 17 residues. Germline CDR1 is SGHTA and CDR2 is FQGNSA. In nucleotides, the CDR3 is TGTGCCAGCAGCTTAGCGCTGTGGCAGGGGGCGGGGAATGAGCAGTTCTTC. This codes for CASSLALWQGAGNEQFF.

This clonotype appeared a few times. V usage is TRBV20-1 and J usage is TRBJ2-7; 11 positions agree with TRBD2. The V gene's germline CDR1 is DFQATT and CDR2 SNEGSKA (reference sequence). Unmatched junction bases numbered 4, after V lost 0 bases and J lost 0 bases. The CDR3 runs 16 residues. The CDR3 sequence is CSARDPGTSGSYEQYF. As DNA, the CDR3 is TGCAGTGCTAGAGATCCCGGGACTAGCGGCTCCTACGAGCAGTACTTC.

The V and J genes are TRBV6-2 or TRBV6-3 and TRBJ2-7, with 12 bases lining up with TRBD2. Per germline, CDR1 MNHEY and CDR2 SVGEGT. The length of the CDR3 is 14 residues. With V trimmed by 7 bases and J by 5 bases, 6 bases remained unmatched. The CDR3 region is CASIRTSGMHEQYF. The CDR3 nucleotides read TGTGCCAGCATTAGGACTAGCGGGATGCACGAGCAGTACTTC.

V gene TRBV2 combines with J gene TRBJ2-7; D tentatively fits TRBD1 or TRBD2 (5 bases each). The germline gives CDR1 SNHLY, CDR2 FYNNEI. This CDR3 has 18 residues. The ends were cut back, 1 base at V and 1 base at J, with 20 bases in the middle. The CDR3 reads CASSEGDGLNSYSYEQYF. The CDR3 nucleotides read TGTGCCAGCAGTGAAGGGGACGGTCTTAACTCCTATTCCTACGAGCAGTACTTC.

This clonotype was seen ten or more times. J is TRBJ2-7 and V is TRBV5-1; 8 bases fit TRBD2. This CDR3 contains 16 residues. V was pared by 1 base and J by 6 bases, with 12 bases of the junction left unmatched. CDR1 is SGHRS and CDR2 is YFSETQ in the germline V gene. The CDR3 region is CASSLISGRVSGEQYF. DNA of the CDR3: TGCGCCAGCAGCTTGATCAGCGGGAGAGTATCCGGCGAGCAGTACTTC. The full variable domain, rest sourced from reference TRBV5-1 and TRBJ2-7, is KAGVTQTPRYLIKTRGQQVTLSCSPISGHRSVSWYQQTPGQGLQFLFEYFSETQRNKGNFPGRFSGRQFSNSRSEMNVSTLELGDSALYLCASSLISGRVSGEQYFGPGTRLTVT.

The chain uses TRBV9 and TRBJ2-1; TRBD2 agrees at 10 bases. V shed 0 bases, J shed 8 bases, and the junction held 5 bases outside the gene matches. The CDR3 has 15 residues. Germline CDR1 is SGDLS and CDR2 is YYNGEE. The CDR3 here is CASSVEVAGGDEQFF. DNA for the CDR3: TGTGCCAGCAGCGTAGAGGTAGCGGGAGGAGATGAGCAGTTCTTC.

This clonotype occurred many times. The chain is built from TRBV5-8 and TRBJ2-1, with 8 bases fitting TRBD2. This CDR3 has 17 residues. V shed 3 bases and J 0 bases; nucleotides not matched to a gene: 8. CDR1 SGHTS and CDR2 YDEGEE come from the germline V gene. CDR3 protein: CASSYPIAGSSYNEQFF. The CDR3 bases are TGTGCCAGCAGCTATCCTATAGCGGGAAGCTCCTACAATGAGCAGTTCTTC.

The rearrangement joins TRBV20-1 to TRBJ2-7; 9 nucleotides line up with TRBD2. Looked up from germline, CDR1 is DFQATT and CDR2 is SNEGSKA (reference sequence). The CDR3 consists of 14 residues. V dropped 5 bases and J dropped 2; count of bases not matched to a gene: 7. The CDR3 spells CSAGLTSGPYEQYF. In nucleotides, the CDR3 is TGCAGTGCTGGCTTGACTAGCGGACCCTACGAGCAGTACTTC.

V is TRBV27 and J is TRBJ2-5, with D perhaps TRBD2 (6 bases). The CDR3 extends over 15 amino acids. Trimming took off 2 bases at V and 2 bases at J, with 12 bases between the two ends. The germline CDR1 and CDR2 sequences are MNHEY and SMNVEV (reference sequence). The CDR3 nucleotides read TGTGCCAGCAGTTTAGGCTGGGGACTTCAAGAGACCCAGTACTTC. This sequence encodes CASSLGWGLQETQYF.

There are many counts of this clonotype. The chain carries TRBV15 and TRBJ1-5; D uncertain. V was trimmed by 3 bases and J by 5 bases, leaving 8 bases between them. The CDR3 runs to 13 residues. Germline V gene lookup returns CDR1 LNHNV and CDR2 YYDKDF (reference sequence). CDR3 in amino acids: CATSSRADQPQHF. Written as DNA, the CDR3 is TGTGCCACCAGCAGTAGGGCCGATCAGCCCCAGCATTTT.

The chain has TRBV7-6 and TRBJ2-5; D possibly matches TRBD1 or TRBD2 (5 bases each). The V end lost 5 bases, the J end lost 5 bases, and 18 bases lay between the germline ends. From germline, CDR1 is SGHVS and CDR2 FNYEAQ. The CDR3 sequence is 15 residues long. CDR3 amino acids: CASSDGTQVVETQYF. The CDR3 DNA sequence: TGTGCCAGCAGCGACGGGACCCAAGTGGTGGAGACCCAGTACTTC.

This clonotype appeared many times. The chain uses TRBV24-1 and TRBJ2-1; the D is unclear. The CDR3 is 12 amino acids. The ends were cut back, 9 bases at V and 0 bases at J, with 5 bases in the middle. The germline CDR1 and CDR2 sequences are KGHDR and SFDVKD. CDR3 nucleotide sequence: TGTGCCACCGGATCCTCCTACAATGAGCAGTTCTTC. Its translation is CATGSSYNEQFF.

This chain connects TRBV9 to TRBJ2-3; TRBD2 agrees at 14 bases. This CDR3 is built from 19 residues. V gave up 4 bases and J gave up 2 bases; unmatched junction bases: 12. CDR1 is SGDLS, CDR2 YYNGEE, per germline. CDR3 sequence: CASSPLGLAGGHNTDTQYF. The CDR3 DNA reads TGTGCCAGCAGCCCGCTTGGACTAGCGGGGGGCCATAACACAGATACGCAGTATTTT.

This clonotype was observed at least ten times. The V gene is TRBV5-1, the J gene TRBJ2-3, with D possibly TRBD2 on 5 matching bases. Germline V lookup: CDR1 SGHRS, CDR2 YFSETQ. V was shortened by 4 bases and J by 5 bases, with 17 bases between the two germline ends. The CDR3 runs 15 residues. The CDR3 region is CASSPNSGSGDTQYF. CDR3 nucleotides: TGCGCCAGCAGCCCGAACAGCGGTTCGGGAGATACGCAGTATTTT.

Concerning this clonotype itself: This may come from a read error, since a much larger clone is one base off. The genes are TRBV4-3 and TRBJ1-2; possible D gene TRBD1, 5 bases. CDR1 is LGHNA, CDR2 YSLEER, per germline. The CDR3 has 16 amino acids. For the CDR3, the DNA is TGCGCCAGCAGTCTTGAGACGACAGTGCCCGAGGGTGGCTGCACCTTC. Translation: CASSLETTVPEGGCTF.

The V and J genes are TRBV20-1 and TRBJ2-1, with 10 bases identical to TRBD2. The V gene end was trimmed by 6 bases and the J gene end by 7 bases; junction bases not matched to a gene: 9. The CDR3 has 14 amino acids. Germline V gene lookup returns CDR1 DFQATT and CDR2 SNEGSKA (reference sequence). The CDR3 region has the DNA TGCAGTGCCTACCTAGCGGGAGCAAGAAATGAGCAGTTCTTC. Its protein is CSAYLAGARNEQFF.